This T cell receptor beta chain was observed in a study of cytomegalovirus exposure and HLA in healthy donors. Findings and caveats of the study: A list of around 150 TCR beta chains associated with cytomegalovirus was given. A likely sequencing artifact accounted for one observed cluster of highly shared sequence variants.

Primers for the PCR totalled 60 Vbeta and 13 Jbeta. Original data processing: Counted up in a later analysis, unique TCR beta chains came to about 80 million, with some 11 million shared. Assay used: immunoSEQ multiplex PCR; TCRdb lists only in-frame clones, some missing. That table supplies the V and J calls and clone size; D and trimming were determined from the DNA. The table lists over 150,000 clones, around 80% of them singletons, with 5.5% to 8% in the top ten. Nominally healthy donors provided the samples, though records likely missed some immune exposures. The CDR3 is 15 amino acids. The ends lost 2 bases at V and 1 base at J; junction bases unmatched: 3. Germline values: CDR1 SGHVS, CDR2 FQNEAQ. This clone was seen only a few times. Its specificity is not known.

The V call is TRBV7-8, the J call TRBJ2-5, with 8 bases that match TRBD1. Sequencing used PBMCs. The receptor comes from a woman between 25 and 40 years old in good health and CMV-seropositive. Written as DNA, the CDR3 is TGTGCCAGCAGCTTACGGGACAGGACCCAAGAGACCCAGTACTTC. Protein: CASSLRDRTQETQYF.